This is a list of T cell receptor beta chains from one sample in a study of T-cell memory formation after mild COVID-19. One entry per CDR3 protein results from TCRdb running MiXCR on the 5' RACE reads. The table shows 500,000 to 650,000 distinct CDR3 sequences, with about a fifth occurring only once. Sequencing used PBMCs or a T cell subset sorted from them (not recorded which). The receptors derive from an adult woman who had mild COVID-19 (a few samples of this study predate the infection). Cell type and time point are not known. Both conserved end residues are part of each CDR3. A D gene is named only where the DNA matches it firmly. Clone size, where shown, is once, few, many, or a class for clones that have expanded.

TRBJ1-1 TRBD1 TRBV10-3 NA CAISERGDRGVNLEAFF TGTGCCATCAGTGAACGGGGGGACAGAGGGGTCAATCTTGAAGCTTTCTTT
TRBJ1-1 TRBD1 TRBV18 NA CASSPGTGADTEAFF TGTGCCAGCTCACCGGGGACAGGGGCGGACACTGAAGCTTTCTTT
TRBJ2-1 TRBD2 TRBV7-6 NA CASSQPPGGAPKTSGDSYNEQFF TGTGCCAGCAGCCAACCCCCAGGGGGCGCCCCTAAGACTAGCGGGGACTCCTACAATGAGCAGTTCTTC
TRBJ2-3 TRBD2 TRBV7-2 few CASSFVAGTSGITDTQYF TGTGCCAGCAGCTTCGTAGCCGGGACTAGCGGAATTACAGATACGCAGTATTTT
TRBJ1-4 TRBD1 TRBV2 few CASSEARTGQSEKLFF TGTGCCAGCAGTGAAGCAAGGACAGGGCAATCTGAAAAACTGTTTTTT
TRBJ2-7 TRBD2 TRBV5-1 NA CASSSGLAGRSSYEQYF TGCGCCAGCAGCAGTGGACTAGCGGGGCGCTCCTCCTACGAGCAGTACTTC
TRBJ2-7 NA TRBV6-1 NA CASKEGIGAYEQYF TGTGCCAGCAAAGAGGGAATCGGAGCCTACGAGCAGTACTTC
TRBJ2-6 NA TRBV15 NA CATSRESVMTSGANVLTF TGTGCCACCAGCAGAGAATCGGTTATGACTTCTGGGGCCAACGTCCTGACTTTC
TRBJ2-7 NA TRBV9 once CASSPRAGEFYEQYF TGTGCCAGCAGCCCCCGGGCAGGGGAGTTCTACGAGCAGTACTTC
TRBJ2-7 NA TRBV7-9 NA CASSSPRDEQYF TGTGCCAGCAGCTCCCCCAGGGACGAGCAGTACTTC
TRBJ2-7 TRBD2 TRBV4-2 few CASSQALTSGGPSREQYF TGTGCCAGCAGCCAGGCTCTGACTAGCGGGGGGCCCTCTAGGGAGCAGTACTTC
TRBJ2-7 TRBD2 TRBV12-3/TRBV12-4 NA CASRGTSGRSADEQYF TGTGCCAGCAGGGGAACTAGCGGGAGATCAGCTGACGAGCAGTACTTC
TRBJ2-7 NA TRBV9 few CASSVGGTQSHEQYF TGTGCCAGCAGCGTAGGTGGGACCCAATCCCACGAGCAGTACTTC
TRBJ1-6 NA TRBV30 NA CAWRTLGSYNSPLHF TGTGCCTGGCGGACGCTCGGCTCCTATAATTCACCCCTCCACTTT
TRBJ1-5 NA TRBV10-2 many CASGPGDQPQHF TGCGCCAGCGGACCAGGGGATCAGCCCCAGCATTTT
TRBJ2-3 NA TRBV5-1 many CASSLPGGSDTQYF TGCGCCAGCAGCTTGCCTGGAGGATCAGATACGCAGTATTTT
TRBJ2-7 NA TRBV5-4 few CASSLGTEYEQYF TGTGCCAGCAGCTTGGGGACGGAATACGAGCAGTACTTC
TRBJ1-2 TRBD1 TRBV12-3/TRBV12-4 NA CASSQPGQGGGYTF TGTGCCAGCAGTCAGCCGGGACAGGGGGGAGGCTACACCTTC
TRBJ1-4 NA TRBV7-8 NA CASSFYPREKLFF TGTGCCAGCAGCTTTTACCCAAGGGAAAAACTGTTTTTT
TRBJ2-3 NA TRBV16 NA CASTGTNARGDTQYF TGTGCCAGCACCGGGACGAACGCCCGGGGAGATACGCAGTATTTT
TRBJ2-7 TRBD1 TRBV25-1 NA CASSERGTGFYEQYF TGTGCCAGCAGTGAGCGCGGGACAGGATTCTACGAGCAGTACTTC
TRBJ2-5 TRBD2 TRBV12-3/TRBV12-4 NA CASRVSGGQQETQYF TGTGCCAGCAGAGTTAGCGGGGGGCAGCAAGAGACCCAGTACTTC
TRBJ1-1 TRBD1 TRBV7-9 NA CASRYDFGTENTEAFF TGTGCCAGCAGGTACGATTTCGGGACAGAAAACACTGAAGCTTTCTTT
TRBJ2-5 NA TRBV7-9 NA CASSLDRGGQETQYF TGTGCCAGCAGCTTAGACAGGGGAGGGCAAGAGACCCAGTACTTC
TRBJ1-1 TRBD1 TRBV7-6 few CASSSGQGLNTEAFF TGTGCCAGCAGCTCGGGACAGGGGTTGAACACTGAAGCTTTCTTT
TRBJ1-2 TRBD1 TRBV12-3/TRBV12-4 few CASSKGQGYYGYTF TGTGCCAGCAGCAAGGGACAGGGCTACTATGGCTACACCTTC
TRBJ1-1 NA TRBV13 once CASSPAGYLGTEAFF TGTGCCAGCAGCCCTGCGGGATATTTGGGCACTGAAGCTTTCTTT
TRBJ1-1 NA TRBV27 few CASSLDWGTEAFF TGTGCCAGCAGTCTGGACTGGGGGACTGAAGCTTTCTTT
TRBJ2-7 NA TRBV6-1 NA CASSEVLGIEQYF TGTGCCAGCAGTGAGGTTTTGGGAATCGAGCAGTACTTC
TRBJ2-7 NA TRBV7-6 NA CASSPPPSRAAYEQYF TGTGCCAGCAGCCCACCCCCAAGCAGGGCAGCATACGAGCAGTACTTC
TRBJ2-1 NA TRBV6-6 few CASSLSGTSSYNEQFF TGTGCCAGCAGCCTCTCAGGGACTTCCTCCTACAATGAGCAGTTCTTC
TRBJ2-1 TRBD1 TRBV7-8 NA CASSFGTVTSYNEQFF TGTGCCAGCAGCTTCGGGACAGTTACCTCCTACAATGAGCAGTTCTTC
TRBJ2-7 TRBD2 TRBV5-4 NA CASSPTGLAGSYEQYF TGTGCCAGCAGCCCGACGGGACTAGCGGGATCCTACGAGCAGTACTTC
TRBJ2-5 NA TRBV9 few CASSVALEQTQYF TGTGCCAGCAGCGTAGCCTTGGAACAGACCCAGTACTTC
TRBJ1-4 NA TRBV2 few CASSEIEGPTTNEKLFF TGTGCCAGCAGTGAAATCGAGGGGCCAACAACTAATGAAAAACTGTTTTTT
TRBJ2-1 NA TRBV5-4 NA CASSPGEGIYNEQFF TGTGCCAGCAGCCCAGGGGAGGGGATCTACAATGAGCAGTTCTTC
TRBJ2-2 NA TRBV12-3/TRBV12-4 NA CPQGPGTGELFF TGCCCCCAAGGGCCGGGTACCGGGGAGCTGTTTTTT
TRBJ1-3 NA TRBV9 NA CASSSGGNRRGGNTIYF TGTGCCAGCAGCAGCGGGGGCAACAGGAGAGGAGGAAACACCATATATTTT
TRBJ2-1 NA TRBV9 few CASSESSYSYNEQFF TGTGCCAGCAGCGAGAGCTCGTACTCCTACAATGAGCAGTTCTTC
TRBJ1-4 NA TRBV18 NA CASSPGQLNEKLFF TGTGCCAGCTCACCCGGACAGTTAAATGAAAAACTGTTTTTT
TRBJ2-1 TRBD1 TRBV4-1 few CASSQDPTGAIHNEQFF TGCGCCAGCAGCCAAGATCCTACAGGGGCCATCCACAATGAGCAGTTCTTC
TRBJ2-3 NA TRBV4-3 NA CASSQLGVVSRSDTQYF TGCGCCAGCAGCCAGCTGGGGGTAGTTAGCAGATCCGATACGCAGTATTTT